Listed here are 6 T cell receptor beta chains from one sample, sequenced in a study of identical twins. MiXCR was run by TCRdb on the 5' RACE reads, yielding one entry per CDR3 protein. The top ten clones hold roughly 6.4% of a sample with around 290,000 distinct CDR3 sequences, just under 9.5% of them seen once. These records were also assigned to another study, of yellow fever vaccine responses in identical twins.

Sample: CD8+ T cells sorted from blood. These receptors were taken from a woman younger than 30 in good health.

This clonotype was picked up many times. The chain uses TRBV3-1 and TRBJ1-2, with TRBD1 as a possible D gene (6 bases). The V and J ends lost 0 bases and 5 bases respectively, with 13 bases between them. This CDR3 has 15 residues. Per the germline V gene, CDR1 is LGHDT and CDR2 is YNNKEL (reference sequence). The CDR3 loop is CASSQDPRGKYGYTF. Here the CDR3 DNA reads TGTGCCAGCAGCCAAGACCCTAGGGGGAAGTATGGCTACACCTTC.

This clonotype was seen more than once but under ten times. The chain links TRBV18 to TRBJ2-2, with a possible D match to TRBD1 (5 bases). Germline-derived CDR1 and CDR2 are KGHSH and LQKENI. The length of the CDR3 is 17 residues. The ends were cut back, 3 bases at V and 0 bases at J, with 14 bases in the middle. CDR3 region: CASSPRGIQANTGELFF. The CDR3 bases are TGTGCCAGCTCACCTAGGGGAATACAGGCGAACACCGGGGAGCTGTTTTTT.

The CDR3 loop is CSARGRGRSTEAFF. CDR3 nucleotide sequence: TGCAGTGCTAGAGGTAGAGGACGGAGCACTGAAGCTTTCTTT. The chain employs TRBV20-1 and TRBJ1-1, with no clear D. Trimming stripped 1 base from V and 4 bases from J, with 13 bases between. There are 14 residues in the CDR3. Germline V gene lookup returns CDR1 DFQATT and CDR2 SNEGSKA (reference sequence).

This clonotype was recorded at least ten times. This CDR3 reads CASSARTGAYEQYF. The CDR3 DNA reads TGTGCCAGCAGCGCCCGGACAGGGGCCTACGAGCAGTACTTC. This chain joins TRBV7-6 and TRBJ2-7, with TRBD1 matching over 9 bases. The germline CDR1 and CDR2 sequences are SGHVS and FNYEAQ. V was pared by 5 bases and J by 2 bases, with 4 bases of the junction left unmatched. The CDR3 spans 14 residues.

The chain combines TRBV9 with TRBJ2-2; D tentatively fits TRBD1 or TRBD2 (7 bases each). The germline CDR1 and CDR2 sequences are SGDLS and YYNGEE. The germline V and J ends were trimmed by 3 bases and 1 base, with 13 bases remaining between them. The CDR3 is 16 amino acids. This chain's CDR3 is CASSGEGDRNTGELFF. CDR3 nucleotides: TGTGCCAGCAGCGGGGAGGGGGACAGGAACACCGGGGAGCTGTTTTTT.

This clonotype was seen at least ten times. This chain uses TRBV29-1 with TRBJ1-1, with TRBD1 as a possible D gene (5 bases). CDR3 size: 13 residues. Between the trimmed V and J ends, which lost 7 bases and 8 bases, there was a span of 20 bases. The V gene's germline CDR1 is SQVTM and CDR2 ANQGSEA. This chain's CDR3 is CSAREEGDFEAFF. In DNA form, the CDR3 reads TGCAGCGCCCGCGAGGAAGGGGACTTCGAAGCTTTCTTT.